This passage covers 19 T cell receptor beta chains from one sample sequenced in a study of cytomegalovirus exposure and HLA in healthy donors. PCR used 60 Vbeta primers and 13 Jbeta primers. Only in-frame clones appear in the TCRdb table, and some are missing; sequencing was by immunoSEQ multiplex PCR. The table includes 6,500 to 8,500 clones, roughly 51% detected once. Source material: PBMCs. The receptors stem from a young man in good health and CMV-seropositive.

This chain connects TRBV29-1 to TRBJ1-1, with unresolved D. Trimming cost V 6 bases and J 3 bases, with 8 bases left between them. The CDR3 has 11 amino acids. Germline lookup yields CDR1 SQVTM and CDR2 ANQGSEA. The CDR3 here is CSVSTYTEAFF. The CDR3 region has the DNA TGCAGCGTCTCCACTTACACTGAAGCTTTCTTT.

V gene TRBV30 combines with J gene TRBJ1-2; D is perhaps TRBD1 (5 bases). Germline CDR1 GTSNPN, CDR2 SVGIG (reference sequence). The CDR3 consists of 11 residues. Trimming removed 4 bases at V and 6 bases at J, with 9 bases between. CDR3 in amino acids: CAWTPGHGYTF. Here the CDR3 DNA reads TGTGCCTGGACCCCAGGGCATGGCTACACCTTC.

This clone was picked up a small number of times. The V call is TRBV19, the J call TRBJ1-5, with 7 bases matching TRBD1. CDR1 is LNHDA and CDR2 is SQIVND in the germline V gene (reference sequence). This CDR3 has 12 residues. J lost 2 bases, V lost 8 bases, and 0 bases had no gene match. This CDR3 is CASDRGNQPQHF. The CDR3 nucleotides read TGTGCCAGTGACAGGGGCAATCAGCCCCAGCATTTT.

The rearrangement links TRBV29-1 to TRBJ2-1, with 11 bases that match TRBD2. CDR3 length: 14 residues. With 4 bases clipped from V and 9 bases from J, the junction kept 8 bases outside the gene matches. The V gene's germline CDR1 is SQVTM and CDR2 ANQGSEA. In DNA form, the CDR3 reads TGCAGCGTTGGAGTAGCGGGAGGGCCGAGTGAGCAGTTCTTC. Encoded protein: CSVGVAGGPSEQFF.

This clone showed up just a few times. V is TRBV4-2 and J is TRBJ1-5; D call uncertain. The germline V gene has CDR1 LGHNA and CDR2 YNFKEQ. The V and J ends lost 1 base and 5 bases respectively, with 12 bases between them. This CDR3 is built from 15 residues. The CDR3 DNA reads as TGTGCCAGCAGCCAAGTTGTCTCAGCGGATCAGCCCCAGCATTTT. It is translated as CASSQVVSADQPQHF.

This clone turned up a few times. The V gene is TRBV18, the J gene TRBJ1-1; a weak D match, TRBD1 (5 bases). Trimming left V 2 bases short and J 7 bases short, with 8 bases between. The germline CDR1 and CDR2 sequences are KGHSH and LQKENI. The CDR3 runs 12 residues. CDR3 DNA: TGTGCCAGCTCACCAGGGGGGAGTGAAGCTTTCTTT. This gives the protein CASSPGGSEAFF.

V usage is TRBV4-1 and J usage is TRBJ1-5; maybe TRBD1 (6 bases). This CDR3 has 16 amino acids. Germline values: CDR1 MGHRA, CDR2 YSYEKL. Trimming stripped 0 bases from V and 4 bases from J, with 13 bases between. The CDR3 region has the DNA TGCGCCAGCAGCCAAGATCCCGGACAGACAAATCAGCCCCAGCATTTT. Translation gives CASSQDPGQTNQPQHF.

CDR3 nucleotides: TGCAGCGTTGAAGGCGATAGGGGTGTGCAGTTCTTC. It yields the protein CSVEGDRGVQFF. The chain couples TRBV29-1 to TRBJ2-1, with D possibly matching TRBD1 (5 bases). Trimming pared 1 base from V and 12 bases from J, leaving 13 bases between. The CDR3 length is 12 residues. Germline V gene data show CDR1 as SQVTM and CDR2 as ANQGSEA.

V and J are TRBV29-1 and TRBJ2-2; 8 bases align to TRBD1. Germline lookup yields CDR1 SQVTM and CDR2 ANQGSEA. There are 15 residues in the CDR3. V gave up 5 bases and J gave up 4 bases; unmatched junction bases: 9. DNA of the CDR3: TGCAGCGTTCTCCAGGACAGGGCGACCACCGGGGAGCTGTTTTTT. Translation: CSVLQDRATTGELFF.

The chain employs TRBV29-1 and TRBJ1-2; the match to TRBD1 covers 7 bases. The CDR3 is 15 residues long. V lost 7 bases, J lost 3 bases, and 14 bases stayed unmatched. Germline V lookup: CDR1 SQVTM, CDR2 ANQGSEA. In DNA, the CDR3 is TGCAGCGCATCCTCCGACAGGGCGTATGACTATGGCTACACCTTC. Its translation is CSASSDRAYDYGYTF.

This clone has only a few counts. The rearrangement joins TRBV10-3 to TRBJ2-7; 9 positions match TRBD1. The trim removed 5 bases at V and 3 bases at J, leaving 5 bases unmatched. CDR1 and CDR2 (germline): ENHRY, SYGVKD. The CDR3 consists of 14 residues. CDR3 sequence reads: CAISPDRGSYEQYF. The CDR3 DNA reads as TGTGCCATCAGTCCGGACAGGGGTAGCTACGAGCAGTACTTC.

This chain connects TRBV6-5 to TRBJ2-2, with D uncertain. Deletions cut 6 bases from V and 3 bases from J, with 8 bases between. The CDR3 extends over 13 amino acids. Germline V lookup: CDR1 MNHEY, CDR2 SVGAGI. CDR3 loop: CASSLQYTGELFF. The CDR3 region has the DNA TGTGCCAGCAGCCTACAGTACACCGGGGAGCTGTTTTTT.

The chain carries TRBV29-1 and TRBJ1-2; weak D call: TRBD1 (6 bases). CDR1 SQVTM and CDR2 ANQGSEA come from the germline V gene. The CDR3 loop spans 13 amino acids. The V gene lost 7 bases and the J gene lost 0 bases, with 12 bases spanning the gap. CDR3 DNA: TGCAGCGCTGGATCAGGGGCTAACTATGGCTACACCTTC. Amino acids: CSAGSGANYGYTF.

J is TRBJ2-7 and V is TRBV5-8; TRBD1 matches at 7 bases. Germline CDR1 reads SGHTS; CDR2 reads YDEGEE. V shed 4 bases, J shed 3 bases, and the junction held 7 bases outside the gene matches. The CDR3 runs to 14 residues. The CDR3 DNA is TGTGCCAGCAGCCGACAGGGAATCAGCTACGAGCAGTACTTC. It is translated as CASSRQGISYEQYF.

This chain connects TRBV10-3 to TRBJ2-1; tentatively, D is TRBD2 (5 bases). The V end lost 7 bases, the J end lost 6 bases, and 10 bases lay between the germline ends. The CDR3 has 12 residues. Per germline, CDR1 ENHRY and CDR2 SYGVKD. CDR3 sequence: CAIKAEGNEQFF. The CDR3 bases are TGTGCCATCAAGGCAGAGGGCAATGAGCAGTTCTTC.

In this sample, this clone turned up once. The chain is built from TRBV29-1 and TRBJ1-1; D remains ambiguous. Germline V gene data show CDR1 as SQVTM and CDR2 as ANQGSEA. Trimming stripped 5 bases from V and 12 bases from J, with 16 bases between. This CDR3 contains 11 residues. CDR3 region: CSVRLDFGTFF. DNA of the CDR3: TGCAGCGTTCGACTGGACTTTGGGACTTTCTTT.

The chain has TRBV29-1 and TRBJ2-1, with 7 bases fitting TRBD2. Trimming took 4 bases from V and 8 from J; bases not matched to a gene: 5. CDR1 is SQVTM and CDR2 is ANQGSEA in the germline V gene. The CDR3 extends over 12 amino acids. CDR3 nucleotides: TGCAGCGTTGTTCCGGCGGGAGATGAGCAGTTCTTC. Translation: CSVVPAGDEQFF.

The chain recombines TRBV29-1 with TRBJ1-2; D gene ambiguous. Trimming took off 7 bases at V and 4 bases at J, with 13 bases between the two ends. Germline V gene sequence: CDR1 SQVTM, CDR2 ANQGSEA. The length of the CDR3 is 12 residues. The CDR3 DNA reads TGCAGCGGGTATCAGGAAGCCTATGGCTACACCTTC. This encodes CSGYQEAYGYTF.

This clone was picked up a small number of times. In DNA form, the CDR3 reads TGTGCCAGCAGCAGAGACACCGGGGAGCTGTTTTTT. It yields the protein CASSRDTGELFF. J is TRBJ2-2 and V is TRBV9; no definite D call. Trimming stripped 4 bases from V and 3 bases from J, with 4 bases between. CDR1 and CDR2 (germline): SGDLS, YYNGEE. The CDR3 has 12 amino acids.